The T cell receptor beta chain under discussion was sequenced for a study of neurological immune-mediated disorders. Synthesis of cDNA was carried out by template-switch 5'RACE. The reaction used 10-nucleotide random UMIs. Every sequencing run gave over 190 million TCR-beta sequences, taken from 15-18 subjects. TCRdb reanalysed the 5' RACE reads using MiXCR and keeps one entry per CDR3 protein. The profile shows 45,000 to 65,000 distinct CDR3 sequences, about 4% of them singletons. With 6 bases clipped from V and 8 bases from J, the junction kept 6 bases outside the gene matches. The CDR3 is 14 amino acids. The germline CDR1 and CDR2 sequences are MDHEN and SYDVKM.

The source is a man in his fifties or sixties with multiple sclerosis. The chain joins TRBV28 to TRBJ2-3, with 12 bases matching TRBD2. The sample was PBMCs. CDR3 loop: CASSPSGGALTQYF. The CDR3 nucleotides read TGTGCCAGCAGCCCTAGCGGGGGGGCCCTTACGCAGTATTTT.